These 13 T cell receptor beta chains were sequenced from one sample in a study of blood T cell repertoires in COVID-19. The protocol was immunoSEQ multiplex PCR, while the TCRdb copy is restricted to in-frame clones and leaves out a portion. The table has 50,000 to 60,000 clones, about 89% seen once. Sequenced material: peripheral blood. Receptor source: a human donor in a cohort sampled during active COVID-19.

CDR3 protein: CASSEDGGGPYNEQFF. CDR3 nucleotides: TGTGCCAGCAGTGAAGACGGGGGGGGCCCCTACAATGAGCAGTTCTTC. The J gene is TRBJ2-1, the V gene TRBV2; 8 bases are a match to TRBD2. Looked up from germline, CDR1 is SNHLY and CDR2 is FYNNEI. This CDR3 is 16 amino acids long. V gave up 1 base and J gave up 2 bases; unmatched junction bases: 4. The full variable domain, in which reference TRBV2 and TRBJ2-1 provide the parts outside the CDR3, is EPEVTQTPSHQVTQMGQEVILRCVPISNHLYFYWYRQILGQKVEFLVSFYNNEISEKSEIFDDQFSVERPDGSNFTLKIRSTKLEDSAMYFCASSEDGGGPYNEQFFGPGTRLTVL.

V and J are TRBV18 and TRBJ2-5, with 7 bases that match TRBD1. From germline, CDR1 is KGHSH and CDR2 LQKENI. V dropped 0 bases and J dropped 3; count of bases not matched to a gene: 7. This CDR3 has 16 residues. This CDR3 is CASSPPGGKPEETQYF. CDR3 bases: TGTGCCAGCTCACCACCAGGGGGCAAGCCCGAAGAGACCCAGTACTTC.

The V gene is TRBV7-3, the J gene TRBJ2-4, with D tentatively TRBD2 (6 bases). Trimming took 4 bases from V and 8 from J, leaving 15 bases between them. Germline V lookup: CDR1 SGHTA, CDR2 FQGTGA. The CDR3 length is 14 residues. CDR3 loop: CASSSTGPGDIQYF. CDR3 sequence (DNA): TGTGCCAGCAGCTCCACAGGTCCGGGGGACATTCAGTACTTC.

The chain employs TRBV12-3 or TRBV12-4 and TRBJ1-2; perhaps TRBD1 as D (5 bases). V was shortened by 3 bases and J by 6 bases, with 11 bases between the two germline ends. The CDR3 is 13 amino acids. CDR3 bases: TGTGCCAGCAGTTTGGCGAGACAGAATGGCTACACCTTC. Protein sequence: CASSLARQNGYTF.

There are a few counts of this clone. CDR3 DNA sequence: TGTGCCAGCAGCGCCCGGACTTCCGAAGAGACCCAGTACTTC. Translation gives CASSARTSEETQYF. The V gene is TRBV11-3, the J gene TRBJ2-5, with a tentative D call TRBD2 (5 bases). Trimming left V 5 bases short and J 3 bases short, with 13 bases between. The germline gives CDR1 SGHNT, CDR2 YENEEA. The CDR3 is 14 residues long.

The genes are TRBV7-9 and TRBJ1-2, with 7 bases identical to TRBD1. Germline assignment: CDR1 SEHNR and CDR2 FQNEAQ (reference sequence). This CDR3 comprises 19 residues. V lost 6 bases and J lost 4; bases outside the gene matches: 23. The CDR3 DNA is TGTGCCAGCAGTCACCCCCCCACCCACACAGGGGCGATCCTCTATGGCTACACCTTC. Its translation is CASSHPPTHTGAILYGYTF.

The rearrangement uses TRBV4-1 and TRBJ2-7, with 13 positions matching TRBD2. This CDR3 contains 14 residues. Germline V gives CDR1 MGHRA, CDR2 YSYEKL. V was clipped by 5 bases and J by 6 bases; unmatched bases: 4. CDR3 amino acids: CASSTSGGAREQYF. The CDR3 bases are TGCGCCAGCAGCACTAGCGGGGGGGCCCGCGAGCAGTACTTC.

The CDR3 nucleotides are TGTGCCAGCAGTGAAGGCGGTGGCAGTTCTAATGAAAAACTGTTTTTT. This gives the protein CASSEGGGSSNEKLFF. This chain links TRBV6-1 with TRBJ1-4; D unclear. The V end was cut by 1 base, the J end by 3 bases, with 12 bases between. CDR3 length: 16 amino acids. In germline, CDR1 is MNHNS, CDR2 SASEGT.

The chain links TRBV5-1 to TRBJ1-4; TRBD1 is a possible D gene (6 bases). CDR3 length equals 16 residues. With 6 bases removed from V and 5 bases from J, the gap between germline ends came to 20 bases. CDR1 SGHRS and CDR2 YFSETQ come from the germline V gene. CDR3 sequence (DNA): TGCGCCAGCAAAAGGGGGGGGTTCGACTTAAATGAAAAACTGTTTTTT. Its translation is CASKRGGFDLNEKLFF.

The table lists this clone with a count of one. V usage is TRBV27 and J usage is TRBJ2-1; 12 bases agree with TRBD2. Germline CDR1 and CDR2: MNHEY and SMNVEV (reference sequence). There are 16 residues in the CDR3. Trimming removed 2 bases from V and 4 bases from J; junction bases left unmatched: 3. For the CDR3, the DNA is TGTGCCAGCAGTTTAGTTGGGACTAGCGGGTACAATGAGCAGTTCTTC. It is translated as CASSLVGTSGYNEQFF.

V usage is TRBV7-9 and J usage is TRBJ2-2; 9 nucleotides match TRBD2. The CDR3 extends over 17 amino acids. The germline V gene has CDR1 SEHNR and CDR2 FQNEAQ (reference sequence). Unmatched junction bases numbered 10, after V lost 4 bases and J lost 4 bases. CDR3 sequence reads: CASSYAAGGLSTGELFF. DNA of the CDR3: TGTGCCAGCAGCTACGCTGCGGGGGGGCTGAGCACCGGGGAGCTGTTTTTT.

The chain recombines TRBV5-4 with TRBJ2-3, with 13 nucleotides matching TRBD2. Per germline, CDR1 SGHNT and CDR2 YYREEE (reference sequence). This CDR3 spans 17 amino acids. V gave up 6 bases and J gave up 0 bases; unmatched junction bases: 7. The CDR3 loop is CASTRTSGGPSTDTQYF. As DNA, the CDR3 is TGTGCCAGCACGCGGACTAGCGGGGGCCCTAGCACAGATACGCAGTATTTT. Supplemented by reference TRBV5-4 and TRBJ2-3, the full variable domain reads ETGVTQSPTHLIKTRGQQVTLRCSSQSGHNTVSWYQQALGQGPQFIFQYYREEENGRGNFPPRFSGLQFPNYSSELNVNALELDDSALYLCASTRTSGGPSTDTQYFGPGTRLTVL.

This clone was detected once. The J gene is TRBJ2-3, the V gene TRBV11-2; TRBD1 matches 7 bases. This CDR3 has 19 residues. The germline V gene has CDR1 SGHAT and CDR2 FQNNGV. Trimming took 1 base from V and 0 from J; bases not matched to a gene: 13. Here the CDR3 reads CASSLVGGQTHSSTDTQYF. The DNA of the CDR3 is TGTGCCAGCAGCTTAGTAGGGGGCCAAACCCACTCTAGCACAGATACGCAGTATTTT.